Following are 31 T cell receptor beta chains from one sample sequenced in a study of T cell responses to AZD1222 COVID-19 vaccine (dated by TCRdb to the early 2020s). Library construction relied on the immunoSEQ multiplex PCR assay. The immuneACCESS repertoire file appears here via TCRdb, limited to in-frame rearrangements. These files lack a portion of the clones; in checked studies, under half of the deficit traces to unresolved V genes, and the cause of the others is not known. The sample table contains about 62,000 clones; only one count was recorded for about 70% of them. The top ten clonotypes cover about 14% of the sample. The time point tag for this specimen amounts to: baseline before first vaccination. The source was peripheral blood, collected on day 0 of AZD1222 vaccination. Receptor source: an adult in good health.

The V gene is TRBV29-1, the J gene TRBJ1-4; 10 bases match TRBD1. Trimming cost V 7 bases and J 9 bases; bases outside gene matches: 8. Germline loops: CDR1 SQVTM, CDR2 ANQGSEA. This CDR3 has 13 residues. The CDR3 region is CSAAGTGVKKLFF. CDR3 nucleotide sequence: TGCAGCGCCGCCGGGACAGGGGTGAAAAAACTGTTTTTT.

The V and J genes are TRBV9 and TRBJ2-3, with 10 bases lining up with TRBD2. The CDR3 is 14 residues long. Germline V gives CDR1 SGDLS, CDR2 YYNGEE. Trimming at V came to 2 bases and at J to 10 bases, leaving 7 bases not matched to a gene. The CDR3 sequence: CASSVLAGEAPQYF. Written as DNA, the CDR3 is TGTGCCAGCAGCGTCCTAGCGGGGGAGGCTCCGCAGTATTTT.

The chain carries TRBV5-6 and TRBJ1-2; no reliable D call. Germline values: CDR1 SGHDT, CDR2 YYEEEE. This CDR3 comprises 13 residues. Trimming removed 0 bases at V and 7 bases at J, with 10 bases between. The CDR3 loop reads CASSLAAGIGYTF. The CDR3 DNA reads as TGTGCCAGCAGCTTGGCCGCCGGTATTGGCTACACCTTC.

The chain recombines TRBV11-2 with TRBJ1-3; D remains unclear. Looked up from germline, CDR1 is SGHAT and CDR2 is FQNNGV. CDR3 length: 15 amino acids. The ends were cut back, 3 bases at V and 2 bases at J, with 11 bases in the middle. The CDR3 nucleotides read TGTGCCAGCAGCTTGGGGTCGACACCTGGAAACACCATATATTTT. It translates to CASSLGSTPGNTIYF.

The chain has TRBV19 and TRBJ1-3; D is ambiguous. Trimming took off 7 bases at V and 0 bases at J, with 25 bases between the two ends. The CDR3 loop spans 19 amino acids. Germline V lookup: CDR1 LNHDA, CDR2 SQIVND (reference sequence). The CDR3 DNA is TGTGCCAGTACCTCCCTACCCCGGGAGGGAACCCACTCTGGAAACACCATATATTTT. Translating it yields CASTSLPREGTHSGNTIYF. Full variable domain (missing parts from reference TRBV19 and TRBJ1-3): DGGITQSPKYLFRKEGQNVTLSCEQNLNHDAMYWYRQDPGQGLRLIYYSQIVNDFQKGDIAEGYSVSREKKESFPLTVTSAQKNPTAFYLCASTSLPREGTHSGNTIYFGEGSWLTVV.

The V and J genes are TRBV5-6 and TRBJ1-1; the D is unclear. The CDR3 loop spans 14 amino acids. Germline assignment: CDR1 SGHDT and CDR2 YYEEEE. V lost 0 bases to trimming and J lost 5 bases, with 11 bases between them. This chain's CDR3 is CASSLDTPGTEAFF. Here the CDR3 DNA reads TGTGCCAGCAGCTTGGACACGCCGGGGACTGAAGCTTTCTTT.

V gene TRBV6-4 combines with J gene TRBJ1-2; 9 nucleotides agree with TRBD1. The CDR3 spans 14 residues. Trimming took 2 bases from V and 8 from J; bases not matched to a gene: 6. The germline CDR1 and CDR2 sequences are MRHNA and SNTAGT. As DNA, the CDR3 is TGTGCCAGCAGTGACCAAGGGACAGGGTACGGCTACACCTTC. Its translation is CASSDQGTGYGYTF.

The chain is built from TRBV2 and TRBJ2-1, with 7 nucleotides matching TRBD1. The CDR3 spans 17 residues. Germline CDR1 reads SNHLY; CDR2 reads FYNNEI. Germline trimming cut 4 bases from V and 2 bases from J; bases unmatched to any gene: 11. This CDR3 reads CASSAVNRDSPYNEQFF. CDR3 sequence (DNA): TGTGCCAGCAGTGCAGTGAACCGGGACAGCCCCTACAATGAGCAGTTCTTC.

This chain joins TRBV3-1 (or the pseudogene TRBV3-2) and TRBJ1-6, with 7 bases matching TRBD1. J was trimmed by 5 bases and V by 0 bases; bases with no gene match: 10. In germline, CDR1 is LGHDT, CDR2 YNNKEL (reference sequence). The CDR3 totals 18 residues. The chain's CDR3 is CASSQDRDRYRNNSPLHF. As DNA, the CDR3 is TGTGCCAGCAGCCAAGATAGGGACAGATACCGAAATAATTCACCCCTCCACTTT.

The chain's CDR3 is CASSPTGGVEKLFF. The CDR3, as DNA: TGTGCCAGTAGTCCGACAGGGGGTGTCGAAAAACTGTTTTTT. The V call is TRBV19, the J call TRBJ1-4, with 9 positions matching TRBD1. Germline lookup yields CDR1 LNHDA and CDR2 SQIVND (reference sequence). The ends lost 5 bases at V and 8 bases at J; junction bases unmatched: 6. The CDR3 loop spans 14 amino acids. Drawing the rest from reference TRBV19 and TRBJ1-4, the complete variable domain is DGGITQSPKYLFRKEGQNVTLSCEQNLNHDAMYWYRQDPGQGLRLIYYSQIVNDFQKGDIAEGYSVSREKKESFPLTVTSAQKNPTAFYLCASSPTGGVEKLFFGSGTQLSVL.

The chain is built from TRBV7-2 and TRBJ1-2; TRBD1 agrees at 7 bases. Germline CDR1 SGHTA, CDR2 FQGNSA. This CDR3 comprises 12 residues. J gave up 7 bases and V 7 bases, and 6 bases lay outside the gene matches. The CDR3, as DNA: TGTGCCAGCATCCAGGGGGTCGGTGGCTACACCTTC. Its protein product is CASIQGVGGYTF.

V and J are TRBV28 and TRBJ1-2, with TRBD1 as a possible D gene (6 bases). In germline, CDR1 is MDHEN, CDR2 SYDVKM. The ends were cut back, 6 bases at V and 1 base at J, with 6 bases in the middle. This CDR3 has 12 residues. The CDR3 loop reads CASRTGNYGYTF. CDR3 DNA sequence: TGTGCCAGCAGGACAGGTAACTATGGCTACACCTTC.

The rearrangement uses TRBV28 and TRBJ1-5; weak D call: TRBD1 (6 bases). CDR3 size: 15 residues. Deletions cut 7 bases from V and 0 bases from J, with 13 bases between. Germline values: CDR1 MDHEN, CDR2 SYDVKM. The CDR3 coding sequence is TGTGCCAGCAACATGGGGACAAGTAGCAATCAGCCCCAGCATTTT. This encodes CASNMGTSSNQPQHF. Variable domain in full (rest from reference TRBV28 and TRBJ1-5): DVKVTQSSRYLVKRTGEKVFLECVQDMDHENMFWYRQDPGLGLRLIYFSYDVKMKEKGDIPEGYSVSREKKERFSLILESASTNQTSMYLCASNMGTSSNQPQHFGDGTRLSIL.

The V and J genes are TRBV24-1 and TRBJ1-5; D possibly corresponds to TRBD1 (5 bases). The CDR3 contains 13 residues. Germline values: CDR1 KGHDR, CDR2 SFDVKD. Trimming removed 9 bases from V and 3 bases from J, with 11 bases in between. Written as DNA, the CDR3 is TGTGCCACCGGGGGACTGAACAATCAGCCCCAGCATTTT. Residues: CATGGLNNQPQHF.

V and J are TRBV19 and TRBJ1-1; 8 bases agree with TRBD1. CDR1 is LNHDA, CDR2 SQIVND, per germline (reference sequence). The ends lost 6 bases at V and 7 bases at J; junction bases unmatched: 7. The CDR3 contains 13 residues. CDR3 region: CASRGTGKVEAFF. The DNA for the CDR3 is TGTGCCAGTAGAGGGACAGGAAAGGTTGAAGCTTTCTTT.

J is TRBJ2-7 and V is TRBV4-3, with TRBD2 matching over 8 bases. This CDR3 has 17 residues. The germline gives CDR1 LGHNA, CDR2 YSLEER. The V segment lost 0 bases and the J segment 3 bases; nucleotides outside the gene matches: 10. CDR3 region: CASSQDPLSRGVYEQYF. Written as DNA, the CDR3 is TGCGCCAGCAGCCAAGATCCCCTTTCGCGGGGGGTCTACGAGCAGTACTTC.

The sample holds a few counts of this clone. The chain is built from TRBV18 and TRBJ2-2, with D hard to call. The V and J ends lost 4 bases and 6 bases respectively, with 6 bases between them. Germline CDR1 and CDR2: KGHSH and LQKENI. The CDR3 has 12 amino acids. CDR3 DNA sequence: TGTGCCAGCTCACGGTCCGCCGGGGAGCTGTTTTTT. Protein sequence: CASSRSAGELFF.

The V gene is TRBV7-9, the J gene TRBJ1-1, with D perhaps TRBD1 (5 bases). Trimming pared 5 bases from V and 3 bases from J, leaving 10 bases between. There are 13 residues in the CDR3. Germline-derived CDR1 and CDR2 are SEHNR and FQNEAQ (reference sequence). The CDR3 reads CASSPWGDTEAFF. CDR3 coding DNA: TGTGCCAGCAGCCCTTGGGGGGACACTGAAGCTTTCTTT.

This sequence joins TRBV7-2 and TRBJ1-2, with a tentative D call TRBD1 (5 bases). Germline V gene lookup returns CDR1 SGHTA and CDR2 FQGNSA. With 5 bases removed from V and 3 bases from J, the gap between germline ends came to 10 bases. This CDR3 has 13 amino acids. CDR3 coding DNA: TGTGCCAGCAGCCTAGGGGATTACTATGGCTACACCTTC. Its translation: CASSLGDYYGYTF.

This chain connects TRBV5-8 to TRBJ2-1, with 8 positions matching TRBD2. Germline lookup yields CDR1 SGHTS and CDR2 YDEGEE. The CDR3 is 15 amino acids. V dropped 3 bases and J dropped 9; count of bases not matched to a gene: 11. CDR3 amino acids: CASSSGGGGIGEQFF. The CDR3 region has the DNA TGTGCCAGCAGCTCGGGAGGCGGGGGGATCGGTGAGCAGTTCTTC.

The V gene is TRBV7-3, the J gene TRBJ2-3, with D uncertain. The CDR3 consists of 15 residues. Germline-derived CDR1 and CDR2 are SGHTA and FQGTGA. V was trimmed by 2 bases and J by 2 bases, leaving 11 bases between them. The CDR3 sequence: CASSLREGLTDTQYF. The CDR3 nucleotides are TGTGCCAGCAGCTTACGCGAAGGCCTCACAGATACGCAGTATTTT.

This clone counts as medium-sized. The CDR3 bases are TGTGCCATCAGTGAGCCGAACAGGGGGAACACTGAAGCTTTCTTT. Residues: CAISEPNRGNTEAFF. The chain joins TRBV10-3 to TRBJ1-1, with 7 positions matching TRBD1. The germline gives CDR1 ENHRY, CDR2 SYGVKD. CDR3 size: 15 residues. With 2 bases clipped from V and 1 base from J, the junction kept 4 bases outside the gene matches.

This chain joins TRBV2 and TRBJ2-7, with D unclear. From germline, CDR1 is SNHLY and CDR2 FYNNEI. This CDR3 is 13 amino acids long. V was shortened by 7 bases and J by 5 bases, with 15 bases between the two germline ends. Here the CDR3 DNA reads TGTGCCAGCAATACACAGTCGAGAGACGAGCAGTACTTC. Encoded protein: CASNTQSRDEQYF. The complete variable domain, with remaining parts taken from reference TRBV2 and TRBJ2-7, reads EPEVTQTPSHQVTQMGQEVILRCVPISNHLYFYWYRQILGQKVEFLVSFYNNEISEKSEIFDDQFSVERPDGSNFTLKIRSTKLEDSAMYFCASNTQSRDEQYFGPGTRLTVT.

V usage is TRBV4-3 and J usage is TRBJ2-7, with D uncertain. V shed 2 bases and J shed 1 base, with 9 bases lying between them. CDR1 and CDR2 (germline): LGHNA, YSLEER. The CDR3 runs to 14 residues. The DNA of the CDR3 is TGCGCCAGCAGCCAATCTAGGAGTTCCTACGAGCAGTACTTC. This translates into CASSQSRSSYEQYF.

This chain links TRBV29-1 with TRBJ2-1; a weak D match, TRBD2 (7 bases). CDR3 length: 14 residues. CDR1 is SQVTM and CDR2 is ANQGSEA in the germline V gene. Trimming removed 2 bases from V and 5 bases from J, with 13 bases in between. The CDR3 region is CSVEPRGAHNEQFF. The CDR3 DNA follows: TGCAGCGTTGAACCCCGGGGGGCCCACAATGAGCAGTTCTTC.

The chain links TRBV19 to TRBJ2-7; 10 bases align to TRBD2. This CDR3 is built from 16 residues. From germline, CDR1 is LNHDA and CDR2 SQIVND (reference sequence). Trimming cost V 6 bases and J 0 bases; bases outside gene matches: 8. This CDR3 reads CASSKGRTSGSYEQYF. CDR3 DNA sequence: TGTGCCAGTAGCAAGGGGCGGACTAGCGGCTCCTACGAGCAGTACTTC.

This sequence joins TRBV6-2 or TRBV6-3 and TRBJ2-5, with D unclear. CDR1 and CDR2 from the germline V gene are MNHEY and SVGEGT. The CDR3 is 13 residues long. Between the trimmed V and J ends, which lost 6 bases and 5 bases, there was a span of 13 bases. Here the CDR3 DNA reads TGTGCCAGCAGCCGAACTGGAAGGGAGACCCAGTACTTC. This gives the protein CASSRTGRETQYF.

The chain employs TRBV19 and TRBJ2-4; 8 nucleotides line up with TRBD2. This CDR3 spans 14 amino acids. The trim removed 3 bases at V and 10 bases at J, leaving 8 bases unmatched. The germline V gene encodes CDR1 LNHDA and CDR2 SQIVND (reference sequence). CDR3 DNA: TGTGCCAGTAGTATCCCCGGGACTAGTGGGATTCAGTACTTC. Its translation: CASSIPGTSGIQYF. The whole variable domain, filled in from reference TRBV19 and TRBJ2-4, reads DGGITQSPKYLFRKEGQNVTLSCEQNLNHDAMYWYRQDPGQGLRLIYYSQIVNDFQKGDIAEGYSVSREKKESFPLTVTSAQKNPTAFYLCASSIPGTSGIQYFGAGTRLSVL.

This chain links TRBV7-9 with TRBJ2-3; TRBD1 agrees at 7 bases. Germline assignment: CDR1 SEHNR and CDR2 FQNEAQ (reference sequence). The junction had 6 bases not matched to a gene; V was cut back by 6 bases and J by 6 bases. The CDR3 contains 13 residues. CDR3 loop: CASRPTGADTQYF. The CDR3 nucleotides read TGTGCCAGCAGACCAACAGGGGCGGATACGCAGTATTTT. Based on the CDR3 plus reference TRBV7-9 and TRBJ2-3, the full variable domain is DTGVSQNPRHKITKRGQNVTFRCDPISEHNRLYWYRQTLGQGPEFLTYFQNEAQLEKSRLLSDRFSAERPKGSFSTLEIQRTEQGDSAMYLCASRPTGADTQYFGPGTRLTVL.

In DNA form, the CDR3 reads TGTGCCAGCACCTTGACAGGGTCCCATGAGCAGTTCTTC. Protein: CASTLTGSHEQFF. The rearrangement joins TRBV28 to TRBJ2-1; 7 bases agree with TRBD1. Losses at the gene ends were 7 bases for V and 8 bases for J; bases not matched to a gene: 8. The CDR3 loop spans 13 amino acids. Germline V gene sequence: CDR1 MDHEN, CDR2 SYDVKM.

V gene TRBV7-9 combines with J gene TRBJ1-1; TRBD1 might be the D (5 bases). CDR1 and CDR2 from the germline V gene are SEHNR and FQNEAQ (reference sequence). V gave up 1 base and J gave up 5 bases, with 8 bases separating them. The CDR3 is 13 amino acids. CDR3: CASSLEWGTEAFF. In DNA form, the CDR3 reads TGTGCCAGCAGCTTAGAGTGGGGGACTGAAGCTTTCTTT. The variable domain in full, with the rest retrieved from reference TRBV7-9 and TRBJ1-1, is DTGVSQNPRHKITKRGQNVTFRCDPISEHNRLYWYRQTLGQGPEFLTYFQNEAQLEKSRLLSDRFSAERPKGSFSTLEIQRTEQGDSAMYLCASSLEWGTEAFFGQGTRLTVV.